The 5 T cell receptor beta chains below all came from one sample that was sequenced in a study of T cells in Graves' hyperthyroidism and ophthalmopathy. TCR beta CDR3 regions were amplified from RNA transcripts. TCR CDR3 underwent first-round RT-PCR with the HTBI primer set. Each CDR3 protein gets one entry after TCRdb re-called the multiplex PCR reads with MiXCR. The sample includes 550,000 to 800,000 distinct CDR3 sequences, around 15% of them seen just once. Sequencing was performed on blood. Source of these receptors: a man younger than 30 with Graves' hyperthyroidism.

Many counts were recorded for this clonotype. The chain links TRBV2 to TRBJ2-7; no reliable D call. Germline V CDR1 and CDR2: SNHLY, FYNNEI. The CDR3 extends over 9 amino acids. Trimming left V 6 bases short and J 6 bases short, with 3 bases between. CDR3 sequence (DNA): TGTGCCAGCAGATCCGAGCAGTACTTC. Protein: CASRSEQYF.

On this clonotype itself: Possible read error: a much larger clone is one base away. The chain combines TRBV28 with TRBJ2-3; D might be TRBD1 (6 bases). With 5 bases removed from V and 4 bases from J, the gap between germline ends came to 16 bases. Germline V gene lookup returns CDR1 MDHEN and CDR2 SYDVKM. CDR3 length equals 15 residues. This CDR3 reads CASSTGRGRSDTQYF. The CDR3 DNA sequence: TGTGCCAGCAGTACAGGCAGGGGACGCTCAGATACGCAGTATTTT.

The chain combines TRBV7-9 with TRBJ2-3; tentatively, D is TRBD1 (6 bases). V was cut by 0 bases and J by 1 base, with 11 bases left in between. This CDR3 region has 16 residues. Germline V lookup: CDR1 SEHNR, CDR2 FQNEAQ (reference sequence). As DNA, the CDR3 is TGTGCCAGCAGCTTAGCCCGGACAGTCGGCACAGATACGCAGTATTTT. Translated: CASSLARTVGTDTQYF.

This clonotype was counted many times. J is TRBJ1-1 and V is TRBV27, with D hard to call. The CDR3 has 13 amino acids. Germline CDR1 and CDR2: MNHEY and SMNVEV (reference sequence). V lost 2 bases and J 3 bases, leaving 7 bases between the germline ends. The CDR3 DNA sequence: TGTGCCAGCAGTTTACAGGCCCACACTGAAGCTTTCTTT. It is translated as CASSLQAHTEAFF.

This clonotype was found a few times. One junction end disagrees with the germline gene, perhaps due to a read error. This chain connects TRBV5-1 to TRBJ2-1; D is ambiguous. Germline CDR1 reads SGHRS; CDR2 reads YFSETQ. The CDR3 has 15 amino acids. The CDR3 protein is CASSLSSLGYSEQFF. The CDR3 nucleotides are TGCGCCAGCAGCTTGTCGTCCCTCGGGTACAGTGAGCAGTTCTTC.